This TCR beta chain was found in a study of OX40 agonist ivuxolimab in advanced cancers. On the study more broadly: The drug used for patients, ivuxolimab, was an agonistic anti-OX40 (CD134) antibody. The group had a mean age of 60 years, ranged from 23 to 79, and was roughly 83% male.

Clones were sequenced by immunoSEQ multiplex PCR, and TCRdb holds only the in-frame ones, with some missing. The table includes tens of thousands of clones, around 84% detected once. This clone was recorded once. Trimming took 4 bases from V and 4 from J, leaving 10 bases between them. Germline assignment: CDR1 SGHAT and CDR2 FQNNGV. CDR3 length: 13 residues. This receptor was taken from an adult with an advanced solid tumor such as melanoma, head and neck, liver or kidney cancer. The chain has TRBV11-2 and TRBJ1-1; perhaps TRBD1 as D (6 bases). Here the sequenced sample was CD4+ or CD8+ T cells sorted from blood, taken in a trial of the OX40 agonist ivuxolimab. The CDR3 coding sequence is TGTGCCAGCAGCTCCTCACAGGGCACTGAAGCTTTCTTT. Residues: CASSSSQGTEAFF.